The 7 T cell receptor beta chains below come from one sample, sequenced in a study of beta chain features in type 1 diabetes. The investigators reverse transcribed all of the isolated RNA, so they sequenced expressed TCRB transcripts. The table came from immunoSEQ multiplex PCR; TCRdb's copy has only in-frame clones and leaves some out. This table holds 860,000 or so clones, 15% to 20% found once. Input material: naive CD4+ T cells from blood. The receptors stem from a woman aged 18-29 years in good health.

This clone occurred a few times. The V gene is TRBV10-3, the J gene TRBJ2-3; D call uncertain. Trimming stripped 6 bases from V and 3 bases from J, with 16 bases between. The CDR3 sequence is 15 residues long. Germline CDR1 and CDR2: ENHRY and SYGVKD. The CDR3 reads CAIRPPVCLTDTQYF. In nucleotides, the CDR3 is TGTGCCATCAGGCCCCCCGTTTGTTTAACAGATACGCAGTATTTT.

Comments on this clone: Other DNA sequences in this specimen translate into the identical CDR3. CDR3 in amino acids: CASRGQGHSYEQYF. The CDR3 DNA reads TGTGCCAGCAGAGGACAGGGCCACTCCTACGAGCAGTACTTC. V and J are TRBV2 and TRBJ2-7; 8 bases are shared with TRBD1. The CDR3 is made up of 14 amino acids. The trim removed 6 bases at V and 0 bases at J, leaving 4 bases unmatched. Germline CDR1 SNHLY, CDR2 FYNNEI.

The chain links TRBV2 to TRBJ1-1; D is possibly TRBD1 (5 bases). The germline V gene has CDR1 SNHLY and CDR2 FYNNEI. V lost 6 bases, J lost 0 bases, and 14 bases lay in between. The CDR3 totals 15 residues. CDR3 in DNA: TGTGCCAGCAGCCCCCGGGGGTGGGTGAACACTGAAGCTTTCTTT. Translated, it gives CASSPRGWVNTEAFF.

This clone occurred a few times. The chain carries TRBV6-6 and TRBJ2-1, with unresolved D. From germline, CDR1 is MNHNY and CDR2 SVGAGI (reference sequence). V was trimmed by 7 bases and J by 3 bases, leaving 4 bases between them. The CDR3 is 11 amino acids. In DNA, the CDR3 is TGTGCCAGCACGGTCTACAATGAGCAGTTCTTC. Residues: CASTVYNEQFF.

Only a few counts were recorded for this clone. This chain uses TRBV28 with TRBJ1-5, with D uncertain. The CDR3 extends over 14 amino acids. The V gene's germline CDR1 is MDHEN and CDR2 SYDVKM. V was shortened by 2 bases and J by 3 bases, with 8 bases between the two germline ends. CDR3 in amino acids: CASSLPSINQPQHF. The CDR3, as DNA: TGTGCCAGCAGTTTACCCTCCATCAATCAGCCCCAGCATTTT. The variable domain in full, completed from reference TRBV28 and TRBJ1-5, reads DVKVTQSSRYLVKRTGEKVFLECVQDMDHENMFWYRQDPGLGLRLIYFSYDVKMKEKGDIPEGYSVSREKKERFSLILESASTNQTSMYLCASSLPSINQPQHFGDGTRLSIL.

A remark on this clone: The sample carries other DNA sequences with the same CDR3. The chain is built from TRBV7-3 and TRBJ2-3; 14 nucleotides line up with TRBD2. Germline V lookup: CDR1 SGHTA, CDR2 FQGTGA. J lost 3 bases, V lost 5 bases, and 4 bases had no gene match. The CDR3 totals 16 residues. Written as DNA, the CDR3 is TGTGCCAGCAGCCCAGGGACTAGCGGGAGTACAGATACGCAGTATTTT. Translated: CASSPGTSGSTDTQYF.

V and J are TRBV4-2 and TRBJ2-7; D is perhaps TRBD2 (6 bases). The germline V gene encodes CDR1 LGHNA and CDR2 YNFKEQ. This CDR3 is 17 amino acids long. V was trimmed by 1 base and J by 1 base, leaving 17 bases between them. The CDR3 coding sequence is TGTGCCAGCAGCCAAGTGAAAACTTTTAGCGGTTCCTACGAGCAGTACTTC. This encodes CASSQVKTFSGSYEQYF.